Below are 5 T cell receptor beta chains sequenced from a single sample in a study of blood T cell repertoires in COVID-19. Only in-frame clones appear in the TCRdb table, and some are missing; sequencing was by immunoSEQ multiplex PCR. The data show around 470,000 clones, with approximately 89% seen just once and 0.9% held by the top ten. The sequencing input was peripheral blood. The receptors here all came from a man between 18 and 29 years old with COVID-19, enrolled during active disease.

This sequence joins TRBV4-1 and TRBJ2-1; 15 bases are a match to TRBD2. Germline V gene lookup returns CDR1 MGHRA and CDR2 YSYEKL. The CDR3 length is 14 residues. The V gene end was trimmed by 5 bases and the J gene end by 15 bases; junction bases not matched to a gene: 8. The CDR3 spells CASSWPGTSGRRFF. CDR3 DNA: TGCGCCAGCAGCTGGCCCGGGACTAGCGGGAGGAGGTTCTTC.

This clone showed up just once. V is TRBV6-5 and J is TRBJ1-1; D is ambiguous. The CDR3 is 13 residues long. CDR1 MNHEY and CDR2 SVGAGI come from the germline V gene. Trimming stripped 8 bases from V and 5 bases from J, with 15 bases between. The CDR3 bases are TGTGCCAGCCGGCTCGACCGAGGAACTGAAGCTTTCTTT. Translation: CASRLDRGTEAFF.

V and J are TRBV2 and TRBJ2-2; perhaps TRBD1 as D (6 bases). V was cut by 1 base and J by 2 bases, with 8 bases left in between. Germline V CDR1 and CDR2: SNHLY, FYNNEI. There are 15 residues in the CDR3. The CDR3 DNA follows: TGTGCCAGCAGTGAAGGGACAGCTAACACCGGGGAGCTGTTTTTT. This gives the protein CASSEGTANTGELFF.

This clone has only a few counts. This sequence joins TRBV30 and TRBJ2-7; 13 nucleotides agree with TRBD2. Germline CDR1 reads GTSNPN; CDR2 reads SVGIG (reference sequence). V was pared by 4 bases and J by 3 bases, with 6 bases of the junction left unmatched. CDR3 size: 15 residues. The chain's CDR3 is CAWTPGTSGDYEQYF. In DNA, the CDR3 is TGTGCCTGGACCCCCGGGACTAGCGGGGACTACGAGCAGTACTTC.

The chain employs TRBV10-2 and TRBJ1-1, with D unresolved. The CDR3 is 11 amino acids. Germline assignment: CDR1 WSHSY and CDR2 SAAADI. The V gene lost 4 bases and the J gene lost 11 bases, with 11 bases spanning the gap. The CDR3 sequence is CASSGASGAFF. The CDR3 DNA reads as TGCGCCAGCAGTGGGGCCTCGGGGGCTTTCTTT.